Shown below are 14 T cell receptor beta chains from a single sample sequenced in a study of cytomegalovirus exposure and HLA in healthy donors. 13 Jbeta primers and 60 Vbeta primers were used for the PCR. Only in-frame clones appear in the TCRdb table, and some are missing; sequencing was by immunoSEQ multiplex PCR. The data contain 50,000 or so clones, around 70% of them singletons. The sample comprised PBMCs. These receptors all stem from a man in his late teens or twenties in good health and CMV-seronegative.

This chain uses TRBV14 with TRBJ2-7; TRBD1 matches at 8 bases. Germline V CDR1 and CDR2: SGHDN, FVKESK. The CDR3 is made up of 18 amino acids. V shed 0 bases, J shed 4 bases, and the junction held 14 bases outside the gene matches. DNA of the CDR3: TGTGCCAGCAGCCAAGATCCTTTTCTCCGGACAGGGAAATACGAGCAGTACTTC. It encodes CASSQDPFLRTGKYEQYF.

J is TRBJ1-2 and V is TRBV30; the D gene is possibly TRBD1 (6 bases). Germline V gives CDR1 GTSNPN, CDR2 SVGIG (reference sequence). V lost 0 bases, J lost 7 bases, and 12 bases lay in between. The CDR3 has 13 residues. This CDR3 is CAWSVMGGLGYTF. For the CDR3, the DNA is TGTGCCTGGAGTGTAATGGGGGGGCTTGGCTACACCTTC.

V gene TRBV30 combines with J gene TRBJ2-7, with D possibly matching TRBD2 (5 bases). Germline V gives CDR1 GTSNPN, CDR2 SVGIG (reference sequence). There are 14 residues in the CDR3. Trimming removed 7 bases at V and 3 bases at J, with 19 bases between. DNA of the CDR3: TGTGCCTCGCAAGGGCAAGAAGGAGGCTACGAGCAGTACTTC. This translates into CASQGQEGGYEQYF.

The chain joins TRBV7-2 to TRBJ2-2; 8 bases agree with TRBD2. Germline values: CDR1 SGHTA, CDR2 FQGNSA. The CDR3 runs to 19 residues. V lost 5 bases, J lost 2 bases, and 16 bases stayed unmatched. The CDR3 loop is CASSRFPGLGTPNTGELFF. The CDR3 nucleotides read TGTGCCAGCAGCCGATTTCCGGGACTAGGAACCCCAAACACCGGGGAGCTGTTTTTT.

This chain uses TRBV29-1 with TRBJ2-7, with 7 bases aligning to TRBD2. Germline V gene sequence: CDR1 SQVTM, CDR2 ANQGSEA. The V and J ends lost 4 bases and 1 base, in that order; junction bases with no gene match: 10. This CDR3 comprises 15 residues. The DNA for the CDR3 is TGCAGCGTTGCTCTTGGCGGGAGCTCTTCCTACGAGCAGTACTTC. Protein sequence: CSVALGGSSSYEQYF.

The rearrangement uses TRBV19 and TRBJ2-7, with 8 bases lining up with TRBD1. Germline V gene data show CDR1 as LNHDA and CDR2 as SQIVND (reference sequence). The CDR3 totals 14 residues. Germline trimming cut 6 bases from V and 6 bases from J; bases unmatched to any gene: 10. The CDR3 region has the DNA TGTGCCAGTAGAATTGGACAGGGCTTTCCCGAGCAGTACTTC. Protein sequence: CASRIGQGFPEQYF.

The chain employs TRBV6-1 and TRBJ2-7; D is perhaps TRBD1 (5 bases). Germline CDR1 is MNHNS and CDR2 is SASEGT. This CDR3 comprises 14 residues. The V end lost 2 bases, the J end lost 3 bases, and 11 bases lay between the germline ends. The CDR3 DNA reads TGTGCCAGCAGTGAACTGTCAGGGCTCTACGAGCAGTACTTC. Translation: CASSELSGLYEQYF.

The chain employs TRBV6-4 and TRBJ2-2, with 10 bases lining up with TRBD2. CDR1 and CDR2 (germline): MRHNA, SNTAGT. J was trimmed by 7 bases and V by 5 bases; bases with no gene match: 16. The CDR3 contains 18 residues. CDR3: CASSPRRASGSVGGELFF. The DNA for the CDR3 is TGTGCCAGCAGTCCTCGACGGGCTAGCGGGAGTGTCGGCGGGGAGCTGTTTTTT.

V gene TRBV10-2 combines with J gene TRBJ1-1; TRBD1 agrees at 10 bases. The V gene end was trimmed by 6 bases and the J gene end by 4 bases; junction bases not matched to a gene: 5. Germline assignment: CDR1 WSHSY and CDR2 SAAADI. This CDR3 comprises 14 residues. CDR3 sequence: CASRGGQGGTEAFF. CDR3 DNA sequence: TGCGCCAGCAGGGGCGGACAGGGGGGCACTGAAGCTTTCTTT.

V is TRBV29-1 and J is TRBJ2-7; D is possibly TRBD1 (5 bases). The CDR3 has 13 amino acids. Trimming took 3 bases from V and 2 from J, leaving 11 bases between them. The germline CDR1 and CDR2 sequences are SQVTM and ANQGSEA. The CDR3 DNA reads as TGCAGCGTTGAGGGGCAGAAAACCTACGAGCAGTACTTC. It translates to CSVEGQKTYEQYF.

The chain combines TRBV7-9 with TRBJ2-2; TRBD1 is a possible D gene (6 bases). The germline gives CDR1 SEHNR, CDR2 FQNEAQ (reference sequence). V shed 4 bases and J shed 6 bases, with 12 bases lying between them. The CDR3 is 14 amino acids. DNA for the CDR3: TGTGCCAGCAGCTACGAACAGGGCCCCGGGGAGCTGTTTTTT. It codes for CASSYEQGPGELFF. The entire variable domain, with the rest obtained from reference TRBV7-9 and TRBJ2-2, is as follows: DTGVSQNPRHKITKRGQNVTFRCDPISEHNRLYWYRQTLGQGPEFLTYFQNEAQLEKSRLLSDRFSAERPKGSFSTLEIQRTEQGDSAMYLCASSYEQGPGELFFGEGSRLTVL.

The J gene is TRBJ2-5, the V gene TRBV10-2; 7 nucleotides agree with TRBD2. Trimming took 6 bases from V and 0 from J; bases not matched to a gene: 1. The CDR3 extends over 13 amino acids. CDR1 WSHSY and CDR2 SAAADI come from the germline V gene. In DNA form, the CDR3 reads TGCGCCAGCAGAAGCGGGAACCAAGAGACCCAGTACTTC. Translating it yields CASRSGNQETQYF.

The CDR3: CASSSTGYSSYEQYF. CDR3 nucleotide sequence: TGTGCCAGCAGCTCAACAGGGTACAGCTCCTACGAGCAGTACTTC. The chain links TRBV28 to TRBJ2-7, with D perhaps TRBD1 (6 bases). The CDR3 loop spans 15 amino acids. Germline-derived CDR1 and CDR2 are MDHEN and SYDVKM. Trimming pared 6 bases from V and 0 bases from J, leaving 15 bases between.

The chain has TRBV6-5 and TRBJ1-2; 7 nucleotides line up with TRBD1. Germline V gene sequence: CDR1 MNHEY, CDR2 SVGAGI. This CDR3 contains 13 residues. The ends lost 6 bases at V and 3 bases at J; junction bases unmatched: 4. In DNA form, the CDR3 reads TGTGCCAGCAGCCCCGACAGGGACTATGGCTACACCTTC. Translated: CASSPDRDYGYTF.